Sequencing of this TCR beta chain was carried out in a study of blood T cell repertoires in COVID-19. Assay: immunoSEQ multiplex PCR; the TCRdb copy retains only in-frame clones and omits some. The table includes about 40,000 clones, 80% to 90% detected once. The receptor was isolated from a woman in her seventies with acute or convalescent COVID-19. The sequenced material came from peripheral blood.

The CDR3 DNA is TGTGCCAGCAGTTCCCAGACTAGCGGGGGAGATACGCAGTATTTT. It yields the protein CASSSQTSGGDTQYF. V is TRBV27 and J is TRBJ2-3, with 12 bases that match TRBD2. The V gene's germline CDR1 is MNHEY and CDR2 SMNVEV (reference sequence). This CDR3 is 15 amino acids long. J was trimmed by 5 bases and V by 4 bases; bases with no gene match: 4.